The present TCR beta chain was sequenced within a study of shared clonotypes between healthy human individuals (dated by TCRdb to 2020 to 2022). As for the study more broadly: The cohort included three men and a couple of women between 18 and 49 years of age. Different laboratories and diverse techniques were used to prepare libraries and sequence TCR repertoires, to increase sequencing depth and limit assay-specific biases. Each donor's leukapheresis produced roughly between roughly 0.94 and 9.5 billion PBMCs. For each donor, CD4 naive and CD4 memory were each given three plates, CD8 naive was given two plates, and CD8 memory was given one plate. The study deeply sequenced blood TCR repertoires of about 5 healthy adults to estimate repertoire size and the extent of clonotype sharing between individuals.

Donors were healthy HIV-negative adults with no recently reported acute infections or vaccinations. All donors were Caucasian adults living in Nashville, Tennessee, USA. CD4+ T cells were enriched by magnetic negative selection; naive cells were then positively selected on CD45RA, and the negative fraction formed the memory subset. Blood was collected by leukapheresis, and PBMCs were isolated by Ficoll-Histopaque density gradient centrifugation and then cryopreserved in liquid nitrogen vapor phase. Analytical flow cytometry was used to check the purity and quantity of each magnetically sorted T cell population. Genomic DNA was isolated from each sorted fraction and quantified by UV absorbance on a Nanodrop 2000c. Using the deep immunoSEQ assay, TCR CDR3 regions were amplified from genomic DNA by multiplex PCR. Genomic DNA extracted from each cell subset was distributed evenly over all wells of several immunoSEQ 96-well plates, and each plate served as one replicate. For sorted subsets, about 200 ng genomic DNA, equal to tens of thousands of T cell genomes, was loaded into each replicate PCR. Purified libraries were measured with a Qubit 3.0 fluorometer, size-checked on a Bioanalyzer 2100, and measured again with the KAPA Library Quantification kit. Every immunoSEQ 96-well plate was sequenced on a separate single-read 150-cycle Illumina NextSeq 550 flow cell. Under the source paper's analysis protocol: The immunoSEQ output contained only junctional sequences without quality scores, so filtering could not match that applied to full-length reads. To assign V/J genes and CDR3, sequences were annotated against IMGT germline references using PyIR, a Python wrapper for IgBLAST v1.9. Reads with weak V/J assignments (E-value above 1e-6), missing CDR3, stop codons, out-of-frame junctions, or ambiguous translated residues were removed. V3J clonotypes were defined as sequences sharing the same inferred V gene, J gene, and CDR3 amino acid sequence. Percentage overlap between repertoires was computed as shared unique clonotypes divided by the size of the smaller repertoire. RTK rarefaction, the Chao1 estimator, and Recon v2.1 estimates of unobserved clonotypes were used to assess repertoire richness. OLGA was used to compute generation probabilities for all TCRbeta clonotypes that the gDNA method yielded from several donors. TCRdb retrieved this table from immuneACCESS and kept in-frame rearrangements only. Not all clones are present; in checked studies, unresolved V genes account for under half, and no reason is known for the remainder. The V and J calls and clone size were taken over from that table, and D and trimming were inferred from the DNA. The sample table holds 1,500,000 or so clones, of which approximately 98.5% were seen once. The top ten clones comprise about 0.4% of the sample.

CDR1 and CDR2 were assigned from the germline V gene as SGHTS and YDEGEE. V is cut by 0 bases and J by 2 bases, and the space between the germline ends is 6 bases. The CDR3 sequence holds 13 residues, the cysteine and phenylalanine included. Only the CDR3 portion is preserved as DNA: 39 bases, with reading frame beginning at the first base. Paper-wide results and their limitations: Compared with non-shared clonotypes, clonotypes shared by all four sorted-subset donors had higher generation probabilities. The genetic and exposure-history diversity represented was limited by the small number of donors. Pairwise subsampling indicated that sequencing depth was expected to affect the degree of clonotype sharing among donors. Naive subsets generally had larger estimated clonotype richness than memory subsets did. When several donors were compared, the shared fraction of clonotypes was 5% to 6.5% for naive CD4, about 4% for naive CD8, 2% to 2.5% for memory CD4, and roughly 0.43% for memory CD8. Rarefaction of sorted-subset datasets indicated incomplete sequencing despite the large sequencing depth. Sampling was restricted to blood, and TCR repertoires in tissue are likely to differ from TCR repertoires in blood.

The count of this clone is one. No antigen is known for it. No per-base quality is available; no much larger clone lies one base away. Recombination joined TRBV5-8 with TRBJ2-7; matching of 5 bases hints at TRBD1 as the D gene. Sequencing was carried out using naive CD4+ T cells sorted from blood. The cell subset or site tag for this specimen amounts to: CD45RA+ positively selected. The TCR sequence derives from a young man in good health. The base sequence is TGTGCCAGCAGCTTGGGGACACCCTACGAGCAGTACTTC. This encodes CASSLGTPYEQYF. Here the CDR3 is joined to the reference TRBV5-8 and TRBJ2-7 genes, and the full variable domain is: EAGVTQSPTHLIKTRGQQATLRCSPISGHTSVYWYQQALGLGLQFLLWYDEGEERNRGNFPPRFSGRQFPNYSSELNVNALELEDSALYLCASSLGTPYEQYFGPGTRLTVT.